The rows below give T cell receptor beta chains drawn from one sample of a study of OX40 agonist ivuxolimab in advanced cancers. Some clones are missing from TCRdb's copy, which holds only in-frame ones; the method was immunoSEQ multiplex PCR. The top ten clones hold 6.5% of a sample with approximately 82,000 clones, approximately 86% of them seen once. Specimen: CD4+ or CD8+ T cells sorted from blood, collected in a trial of the OX40 agonist ivuxolimab. These receptors were collected from an adult with an advanced solid tumor such as melanoma, head and neck, liver or kidney cancer. The CDR3 runs from the conserved cysteine through the conserved F or W. Fields, in order: V gene, J gene, clone size, D gene, CDR3 length, CDR3 DNA, CDR3 protein. D genes are given only for firm matches. Clone size is shown for a subset of rows, as once, few, many or a class of expanded clone.

>TRBV7-2|TRBJ2-2|NA|NA|15
TGTGCCAGCAGCTCCCTCGGGCAGCTCACCGGGGAGCTGTTTTTT
CASSSLGQLTGELFF
>TRBV15|TRBJ2-1|NA|NA|13
TGTGCCACCAGCAGAGATCTGCTCAATGAGCAGTTCTTC
CATSRDLLNEQFF
>TRBV11-1|TRBJ2-3|NA|NA|15
TGTGCCAGCAGCTTAGGTGATAGGGACCGAGATACGCAGTATTTT
CASSLGDRDRDTQYF
>TRBV4-1|TRBJ1-1|NA|NA|17
TGCGCCAGCAGCCAAGATCCCGGTGGGCGGATGAACACTGAAGCTTTCTTT
CASSQDPGGRMNTEAFF
>TRBV5-8|TRBJ2-7|once|NA|13
TGTGCCAGCAGCTTGTACGATTCTGGGAGAAAGTACTTC
CASSLYDSGRKYF
>TRBV19|TRBJ1-2|NA|NA|11
TGTGCCAGTAGGCAGGGCTATGGCTACACCTTC
CASRQGYGYTF
>TRBV4-1|TRBJ2-1|NA|NA|15
TGCGCCAGCAGCCAAGATCCCGGCAGGGCCAATGAGCAGTTCTTC
CASSQDPGRANEQFF
>TRBV23-1|TRBJ2-4|NA|TRBD2|18
TGCGCCAGCAGCGTTAGAGCCCTAGCGGGGGGGCAAGGAAACATTCAGTACTTC
CASSVRALAGGQGNIQYF
>TRBV29-1|TRBJ2-7|NA|TRBD2|15
TGCAGCGTTGGTCTAGCGGGAGGCCGCGTCTACGAGCAGTACTTC
CSVGLAGGRVYEQYF
>TRBV19|TRBJ2-7|once|NA|14
TGTGCCAGTAGTATGGCCGGAAATCCTCTCGAGCAGTACTTC
CASSMAGNPLEQYF
>TRBV30|TRBJ1-1|NA|NA|14
TGTGCCTGGAGTGACGTGTTAATGAACACTGAAGCTTTCTTT
CAWSDVLMNTEAFF
>TRBV6-6|TRBJ1-1|NA|NA|14
TGTGCCAGCAGTTACACAGGCGGGAACACTGAAGCTTTCTTT
CASSYTGGNTEAFF
>TRBV9|TRBJ2-7|NA|NA|12
TGTGCCAGCAGCCCTGCTAACTACGAGCAGTACTTC
CASSPANYEQYF
>TRBV5-1|TRBJ1-3|NA|NA|16
TGCGCCAGCAGCTTGGCTGGTAGCCCCTCTGGAAACACCATATATTTT
CASSLAGSPSGNTIYF
>TRBV18|TRBJ2-3|NA|NA|17
TGTGCCAGCTCACCACCCCGTAGTGGGCGAGGCACAGATACGCAGTATTTT
CASSPPRSGRGTDTQYF